This TCR beta chain was sequenced during a study of regulatory T cells in long-lasting Graves disease. The V and J ends lost 2 bases and 2 bases respectively, with 13 bases between them. The CDR3 loop spans 15 amino acids. Germline V CDR1 and CDR2: MDHEN, SYDVKM. This clonotype was recorded at least ten times. Arm-PCR of CDR3 regions with iRepertoire HTBI primers generated TCR beta libraries. A single record per CDR3 protein comes from TCRdb applying MiXCR to the multiplex PCR reads. This table holds about 430,000 distinct CDR3 sequences, approximately 15% found once. Documented time point: newly diagnosed GD, antithyroid drugs for less than 3 months. PBMC-extracted RNA yielded the TCR library. These records were also assigned to another study, of T cells in Graves' hyperthyroidism and ophthalmopathy.

The sequenced sample was peripheral blood mononuclear cells (PBMCs), obtained at new diagnosis, from a patient treated with antithyroid drugs. The chain has TRBV28 and TRBJ2-7, with unresolved D. This TCR derives from a woman aged 40 to 50 with Graves disease. The CDR3 reads CASSLPDSRPYEQYF. The CDR3 coding sequence is TGTGCCAGCAGTTTACCTGACTCGCGCCCCTACGAGCAGTACTTC.